The text below deals with one T cell receptor (beta chain). CDR1 and CDR2 from the germline V gene are SGDLS and YYNGEE. Trimming shortened V by 1 base and J by 2 bases, and 9 bases separated the two germline ends. The CDR3 spans 14 residues. The data belong to a study of blood T cell repertoires in COVID-19. Looking at the study overall: Samples came from the United States, Italy and Spain, spanning acute and convalescent COVID-19. T cells, B-cell-depleted T cells, or PBMCs supplied cDNA or gDNA.

In the authors' methods: Scientists estimated how many nucleated cells there were by amplifying reference gene primers. Sequenced by immunoSEQ multiplex PCR; TCRdb stores in-frame clones only, minus some. For V, J and clone size, that table is used; D and trimming come from the DNA. This sample yields about 120,000 clones, of which more than 75% are seen a single time; 3% to 5% belongs to the top ten. This chain connects TRBV9 to TRBJ2-5, with D possibly TRBD1 on 6 matching bases. The source is a man aged 55 to 70 with acute or convalescent COVID-19. Sequencing was carried out using peripheral blood. The CDR3 reads CASSVQGFQETQYF. DNA of the CDR3: TGTGCCAGCAGCGTACAGGGGTTTCAAGAGACCCAGTACTTC.